These 25 T cell receptor gamma chains share one sample of origin, sequenced in a study of Vδ1+ human thymocytes. Points from the study as a whole: Thymic TRG and TRD repertoires appeared highly polyclonal.

The antigens these receptors bind are not known. Sequences come from RNA converted to cDNA by reverse transcription. Multiplex PCR used pooled V-gene forward primers and a constant-region reverse primer to amplify CDR3s. TCRdb reran clone calling via CATT on the multiplex PCR reads. The sample lists 9,500 to 13,000 gamma-chain clones, more than 35% occurring once. Sequencing input: Vdelta1+ gamma-delta thymocytes from the thymus. The subset is: FACS-sorted CD3+ TCRalphabeta- TCRVdelta1+ TCRVdelta2- thymocytes. The receptors here all came from a boy in the first two years of life who had congenital heart surgery.

The rearrangement links TRGV9 to TRGJ1 or TRGJ2. No J gene was available from TCRdb, and it was assigned here by a germline match of the DNA. The CDR3 extends over 9 amino acids. Trimming took 4 bases from V and 12 from J; bases not matched to a gene: 3. Germline V gives CDR1 GITISATS, CDR2 ISYDGTV (reference sequence). The CDR3 sequence: CALWDAKLF. The DNA for the CDR3 is TGTGCCTTGTGGGACGCGAAACTCTTT.

The chain employs TRGV9 and TRGJ1 or TRGJ2. No J gene is reported in TCRdb; it was inferred here by comparing the DNA with germline. The trim removed 0 bases at V and 11 bases at J, leaving 10 bases unmatched. CDR1 and CDR2 from the germline V gene are GITISATS and ISYDGTV (reference sequence). This CDR3 comprises 13 residues. CDR3 amino acids: CALWEVQFREKLF. CDR3 coding DNA: TGTGCCTTGTGGGAGGTGCAATTTCGGGAGAAACTCTTT.

The V call is TRGV3, the J call TRGJP2. Matching the DNA to germline supplied the J gene, which TCRdb does not give. This CDR3 spans 14 amino acids. V shed 2 bases and J 9 bases; nucleotides not matched to a gene: 9. In germline, CDR1 is VTNTFY, CDR2 YDVSTARD (reference sequence). The CDR3 loop is CATWDTRRNWIKTF. The CDR3 bases are TGTGCCACCTGGGACACGCGACGAAATTGGATCAAGACGTTT.

The chain recombines TRGV8 with TRGJ1 or TRGJ2. The J gene was not available in TCRdb and was assigned here by matching the DNA to germline segments. In germline, CDR1 is VENAVY, CDR2 YDSYNSRV. V gave up 0 bases and J gave up 11 bases; unmatched junction bases: 7. The CDR3 runs to 12 residues. The CDR3 DNA follows: TGTGCCACCTGGGATAGGCCCCCTGAGAAACTCTTT. As protein: CATWDRPPEKLF.

The J gene is TRGJ1 or TRGJ2, the V gene TRGV5. TCRdb offers no J gene call, so here the DNA was matched to germline to obtain one. Germline-derived CDR1 and CDR2 are VINAFY and YDVSNSKD. The CDR3 contains 18 residues. V lost 0 bases to trimming and J lost 6 bases; unmatched junction nucleotides: 20. The DNA of the CDR3 is TGTGCCACCTGGGACAGGGTGGTATGGCCGCCCTGGGGTTATAAGAAACTCTTT. Its translation is CATWDRVVWPPWGYKKLF.

A single count supports this clone. The sample holds other DNA sequences that translate to the same CDR3. The chain recombines TRGV3 with TRGJ1 or TRGJ2. The J gene was not available in TCRdb and was assigned here by matching the DNA to germline segments. Trimming cost V 0 bases and J 12 bases; bases outside gene matches: 5. Germline CDR1 and CDR2: VTNTFY and YDVSTARD (reference sequence). This CDR3 comprises 11 residues. The CDR3 DNA reads TGTGCCACCTGGGACAGGCCTAGGAAACTCTTT. As protein: CATWDRPRKLF.

This clone was recorded a few times. The chain is built from TRGV9 and TRGJP2. CDR1 is GITISATS and CDR2 is ISYDGTV in the germline V gene (reference sequence). This CDR3 has 15 residues. V shed 3 bases, J shed 2 bases, and the junction held 6 bases outside the gene matches. CDR3 protein: CALWEQYSSDWIKTF. In DNA form, the CDR3 reads TGTGCCTTGTGGGAGCAATACAGTAGTGATTGGATCAAGACGTTT.

Only a few counts were recorded for this clone. Other DNA sequences in the same sample also yield this CDR3. This chain links TRGV9 with TRGJ1 or TRGJ2. This CDR3 region has 13 residues. J lost 3 bases, V lost 1 base, and 3 bases had no gene match. CDR1 GITISATS and CDR2 ISYDGTV come from the germline V gene (reference sequence). CDR3: CALWEVTYYKKLF. DNA of the CDR3: TGTGCCTTGTGGGAGGTAACTTATTATAAGAAACTCTTT.

This clone was found a few times. Given a much more abundant clone one base away, this may be a read error. The chain links TRGV9 to TRGJ1 or TRGJ2. Germline values: CDR1 GITISATS, CDR2 ISYDGTV (reference sequence). CDR3 length equals 13 residues. The CDR3 nucleotides read TGTGCCTTGTGGGAGGTGCATTATTATAAGGAACTCTTT. Translated, it gives CALWEVHYYKELF.

The gene calls are TRGV8 and TRGJP2. TCRdb does not report a J gene; here it was assigned by matching the DNA to germline references. The CDR3 is made up of 15 amino acids. Germline V lookup: CDR1 VENAVY, CDR2 YDSYNSRV. V trimming: 2 bases; J trimming: 8 bases; junction bases outside the gene matches: 11. Written as DNA, the CDR3 is TGTGCCACCTGGGATAAAGGACCGAGGGATTGGATCAAGACGTTT. It specifies CATWDKGPRDWIKTF.

This clone was recorded a few times. The chain uses TRGV9 and TRGJ1 or TRGJ2. Germline V lookup: CDR1 GITISATS, CDR2 ISYDGTV (reference sequence). V gave up 0 bases and J gave up 6 bases; unmatched junction bases: 5. This CDR3 contains 13 residues. The CDR3 coding sequence is TGTGCCTTGTGGGAGGTGCAAAGTTATAAGAAACTCTTT. It yields the protein CALWEVQSYKKLF.

V usage is TRGV8 and J usage is TRGJP2. The J gene, absent from TCRdb, was called here by matching the DNA to germline. With 1 base clipped from V and 10 bases from J, the junction kept 0 bases outside the gene matches. This CDR3 contains 11 residues. Germline V lookup: CDR1 VENAVY, CDR2 YDSYNSRV. CDR3 sequence reads: CATWDSWIKTF. For the CDR3, the DNA is TGTGCCACCTGGGATAGTTGGATCAAGACGTTT.

Only one count was recorded for this clone. The same CDR3 can be traced to other DNA sequences in this sample. The rearrangement uses TRGV3 and TRGJ1 or TRGJ2. No J segment appears in TCRdb, so it was assigned here by matching the sequence to germline. This CDR3 has 14 amino acids. Trimming took 0 bases from V and 4 from J; bases not matched to a gene: 6. Germline V lookup: CDR1 VTNTFY, CDR2 YDVSTARD (reference sequence). The CDR3 DNA reads TGTGCCACCTGGGACAGGCCGCGATATTATAAGAAACTCTTT. It is translated as CATWDRPRYYKKLF.

This clone occurred a few times. The sample carries other DNA sequences with the same CDR3. The rearrangement links TRGV4 to TRGJ1 or TRGJ2. TCRdb supplies no J gene; here it was assigned by aligning the nucleotide sequence to germline. The V segment lost 0 bases and the J segment 6 bases; nucleotides outside the gene matches: 5. Germline lookup yields CDR1 EGSTGY and CDR2 YDSYTSSV. This CDR3 region has 13 residues. CDR3 coding DNA: TGTGCCACCTGGGATGGGCTGGGTTATAAGAAACTCTTT. Its translation: CATWDGLGYKKLF.

The V gene is TRGV5, the J gene TRGJ1 or TRGJ2. The J gene is absent in TCRdb and was assigned here via DNA matching to germline. Germline loops: CDR1 VINAFY, CDR2 YDVSNSKD. The CDR3 spans 12 residues. The trim removed 0 bases at V and 8 bases at J, leaving 4 bases unmatched. As DNA, the CDR3 is TGTGCCACCTGGGACAGGCCGAATAAGAAACTCTTT. Protein sequence: CATWDRPNKKLF.

No V gene was called, though TRGJP1 was called as the J gene. This CDR3 spans 13 amino acids. CDR3 nucleotides: TGTGCCACCTGGGACAGGCCTTCAGGGTTCAAGATATTT. Translating it yields CATWDRPSGFKIF.

This clone was counted between two and nine times. J is TRGJ1 or TRGJ2 and V is TRGV9. CDR3 length equals 14 residues. Per the germline V gene, CDR1 is GITISATS and CDR2 is ISYDGTV (reference sequence). V was clipped by 2 bases and J by 2 bases; unmatched bases: 6. The DNA of the CDR3 is TGTGCCTTGTGGGAGGAAGACGATTATTATAAGAAACTCTTT. Its translation: CALWEEDDYYKKLF.

This clone was recorded once. The same CDR3 arises from other DNA sequences in this sample as well. The chain recombines TRGV9 with TRGJ1 or TRGJ2. TCRdb gives no J gene; it was assigned here by matching the DNA to germline. The germline V gene encodes CDR1 GITISATS and CDR2 ISYDGTV (reference sequence). This CDR3 is 11 amino acids long. The V segment lost 3 bases and the J segment 7 bases; nucleotides outside the gene matches: 3. The CDR3 region is CALWETYKKLF. CDR3 nucleotide sequence: TGTGCCTTGTGGGAGACGTATAAGAAACTCTTT.

The chain employs TRGV3 and TRGJ1 or TRGJ2. The germline CDR1 and CDR2 sequences are VTNTFY and YDVSTARD (reference sequence). The CDR3 sequence is 12 residues long. V dropped 0 bases and J dropped 12; count of bases not matched to a gene: 8. The CDR3 region is CATWDRPGRKLF. In DNA form, the CDR3 reads TGTGCCACCTGGGACAGGCCCGGGAGGAAACTCTTT.

This clone appeared a single time. The rearrangement links TRGV5 to TRGJ1 or TRGJ2. The J gene is not listed in TCRdb, so it was assigned here from a DNA match to germline. The germline gives CDR1 VINAFY, CDR2 YDVSNSKD. The CDR3 is 16 amino acids. Unmatched junction bases numbered 23, after V lost 10 bases and J lost 5 bases. CDR3 sequence (DNA): TGTGCCACTTATCAACACGAAGTAAGGCAACATTATAAGAAACTCTTT. Residues: CATYQHEVRQHYKKLF.

As to this clone: The sample carries other DNA sequences with the same CDR3. The chain couples TRGV9 to TRGJ1 or TRGJ2. The CDR3 has 11 amino acids. Germline CDR1 reads GITISATS; CDR2 reads ISYDGTV (reference sequence). V trimming: 1 base; J trimming: 10 bases; junction bases outside the gene matches: 4. CDR3 in amino acids: CALWEVRKKLF. The CDR3 nucleotides are TGTGCCTTGTGGGAGGTAAGAAAGAAACTCTTT.

This sequence joins TRGV9 and TRGJ1 or TRGJ2. Losses at the gene ends were 4 bases for V and 3 bases for J; bases not matched to a gene: 3. CDR1 is GITISATS, CDR2 ISYDGTV, per germline (reference sequence). The CDR3 spans 12 residues. The CDR3 sequence is CALWERYYKKLF. In nucleotides, the CDR3 is TGTGCCTTGTGGGAACGTTATTATAAGAAACTCTTT.

The J gene corresponds to TRGJP; a V gene call is absent. CDR3 size: 17 residues. The CDR3 spells CALWEVKQELGKKIKVF. The CDR3, as DNA: TGTGCCTTGTGGGAGGTGAAACAAGAGTTGGGCAAAAAAATCAAGGTATTT.

This clone was recorded a few times. With a much larger clone just one base away, this may be a read error. V is TRGV9 and J is TRGJ1 or TRGJ2. Germline loops: CDR1 GITISATS, CDR2 ISYDGTV (reference sequence). The CDR3 extends over 13 amino acids. The V and J ends lost 2 bases and 3 bases, in that order; junction bases with no gene match: 4. CDR3 bases: TGTGCCTTGTGGGAGGCGATTTATTATAAGAAACTCTTT. Translating gives CALWEAIYYKKLF.

This clone was detected only a few times. The chain couples TRGV3 to TRGJ1 or TRGJ2. Per germline, CDR1 VTNTFY and CDR2 YDVSTARD (reference sequence). CDR3 length equals 14 residues. The V segment lost 1 base and the J segment 7 bases; nucleotides outside the gene matches: 10. The CDR3 spells CATWDSPLCYKKLF. The CDR3 DNA sequence: TGTGCCACCTGGGACAGCCCTTTGTGCTATAAGAAACTCTTT.